The 15 T cell receptor beta chains listed next were all sequenced from one sample in a study of Ad26.COV2.S vaccination and SARS-CoV-2 variants. Clones were sequenced by immunoSEQ multiplex PCR, and TCRdb holds only the in-frame ones, with some missing. The sample records 380,000 or so clones, 83% being singletons. Regarding treatment: about 20 received Ad26.COV2.S at low or high dose, single or two shots; about five received placebo; per-sample allocation not given. Specimens were obtained on day 63 following the first vaccine or placebo injection. Sample: peripheral blood, taken in a trial of Ad26.COV2.S vaccine versus placebo. These receptors were obtained from a person aged 18-60 years who received the Ad26.COV2.S COVID-19 vaccine or a placebo.

This clone was recorded only once. The chain carries TRBV12-3 or TRBV12-4 and TRBJ2-1; unclear D gene. The length of the CDR3 is 13 residues. Trimming left V 3 bases short and J 8 bases short, with 11 bases between. The CDR3: CASSLVRSHEQFF. The CDR3 nucleotides are TGTGCCAGCAGTTTGGTTCGGAGCCATGAGCAGTTCTTC.

The chain has TRBV7-2 and TRBJ2-2; unclear D gene. The V end lost 5 bases, the J end lost 5 bases, and 15 bases lay between the germline ends. This CDR3 contains 15 residues. CDR1 and CDR2 from the germline V gene are SGHTA and FQGNSA. In nucleotides, the CDR3 is TGTGCCAGCAGCGGGGTACCTGGGTCAACCGGGGAGCTGTTTTTT. This translates into CASSGVPGSTGELFF.

The J gene is TRBJ2-7, the V gene TRBV5-6; possibly TRBD2 for D (6 bases). The V and J ends lost 2 bases and 3 bases respectively, with 9 bases between them. The CDR3 has 13 residues. CDR1 and CDR2 from the germline V gene are SGHDT and YYEEEE. The CDR3, as DNA: TGTGCCAGCAGCTTCCCCGGGAGCTACGAGCAGTACTTC. Its protein product is CASSFPGSYEQYF.

This clone was counted between two and nine times. The V gene is TRBV12-5, the J gene TRBJ1-5; 9 positions match TRBD1. J gave up 5 bases and V 2 bases, and 10 bases lay outside the gene matches. From germline, CDR1 is LGHNT and CDR2 FRNRAP. The CDR3 runs to 17 residues. The CDR3 protein is CASGLRIRDRAYQPQHF. The CDR3 region has the DNA TGTGCTAGTGGTTTGCGGATCCGGGACAGGGCGTATCAGCCCCAGCATTTT.

J is TRBJ1-2 and V is TRBV4-1; D gene ambiguous. Germline values: CDR1 MGHRA, CDR2 YSYEKL. The CDR3 has 13 amino acids. The V and J ends lost 4 bases and 7 bases respectively, with 13 bases between them. CDR3 amino acids: CASSLLGPGGYTF. As DNA, the CDR3 is TGCGCCAGCAGCCTCCTGGGCCCTGGTGGCTACACCTTC.

In its sample, this clone was seen once. The V gene is TRBV4-2, the J gene TRBJ2-5, with D perhaps being TRBD1 or TRBD2 (6 bases each). CDR3 size: 15 residues. The V gene lost 6 bases and the J gene lost 2 bases, with 16 bases spanning the gap. The germline gives CDR1 LGHNA, CDR2 YNFKEQ. The DNA of the CDR3 is TGTGCCAGCAGGGCACTGGGGGGCCCTCAAGAGACCCAGTACTTC. Encoded protein: CASRALGGPQETQYF.

This clone was found once. The rearrangement joins TRBV9 to TRBJ2-7; D is ambiguous. This CDR3 spans 14 amino acids. CDR1 and CDR2 (germline): SGDLS, YYNGEE. V lost 0 bases and J lost 2, with 9 bases in between. The CDR3 reads CASSVEDNTYEQYF. CDR3 DNA: TGTGCCAGCAGCGTAGAAGACAATACCTACGAGCAGTACTTC.

The sample holds a few counts of this clone. The J gene is TRBJ2-5, the V gene TRBV6-4, with 10 bases lining up with TRBD2. The V gene's germline CDR1 is MRHNA and CDR2 SNTAGT. This CDR3 is built from 15 residues. The V segment lost 3 bases and the J segment 2 bases; nucleotides outside the gene matches: 3. CDR3 loop: CASSEASGGQETQYF. The CDR3 DNA reads as TGTGCCAGCAGTGAGGCTAGCGGGGGTCAAGAGACCCAGTACTTC.

This clone was seen just once. This sequence joins TRBV27 and TRBJ2-7; 9 bases agree with TRBD1. The CDR3 has 14 amino acids. Unmatched junction bases numbered 5, after V lost 5 bases and J lost 3 bases. Germline V gene lookup returns CDR1 MNHEY and CDR2 SMNVEV (reference sequence). The CDR3 DNA follows: TGTGCCAGCAGTCAGGGACAGGGAGGCTACGAGCAGTACTTC. This sequence encodes CASSQGQGGYEQYF.

This clone came up a few times. The chain is built from TRBV18 and TRBJ1-3, with 11 bases identical to TRBD1. Trimming took 4 bases from V and 0 from J; bases not matched to a gene: 5. CDR3 length: 17 amino acids. Looked up from germline, CDR1 is KGHSH and CDR2 is LQKENI. Here the CDR3 DNA reads TGTGCCAGCTCACTTGCCGGGACAGGGGGCTCTGGAAACACCATATATTTT. It specifies CASSLAGTGGSGNTIYF.

This clone occurred once. The rearrangement links TRBV29-1 to TRBJ1-1; 8 positions agree with TRBD1. CDR1 SQVTM and CDR2 ANQGSEA come from the germline V gene. Trimming took 5 bases from V and 1 from J; bases not matched to a gene: 3. The length of the CDR3 is 13 residues. For the CDR3, the DNA is TGCAGCGTTCAACAGGGGGGGAACACTGAAGCTTTCTTT. Protein product: CSVQQGGNTEAFF.

The chain has TRBV6-5 and TRBJ2-5, with 11 positions matching TRBD1. V was pared by 4 bases and J by 0 bases, with 4 bases of the junction left unmatched. Germline V CDR1 and CDR2: MNHEY, SVGAGI. This CDR3 contains 16 residues. Written as DNA, the CDR3 is TGTGCCAGCAGTTTCCCGGGACAGGGGGACCAAGAGACCCAGTACTTC. Translated, it gives CASSFPGQGDQETQYF.

The CDR3 is CASLPLGLGNTEAFF. The CDR3 bases are TGTGCCAGCCTCCCGTTGGGGTTGGGGAACACTGAAGCTTTCTTT. V usage is TRBV27 and J usage is TRBJ1-1, with unresolved D. Germline V gene lookup returns CDR1 MNHEY and CDR2 SMNVEV (reference sequence). Trimming pared 8 bases from V and 1 base from J, leaving 17 bases between. This CDR3 region has 15 residues.

This clone has just one count. The V and J genes are TRBV5-6 and TRBJ2-7; perhaps D is TRBD1 or TRBD2 (5 bases each). Trimming took 0 bases from V and 0 from J, leaving 10 bases between them. The length of the CDR3 is 15 residues. Germline values: CDR1 SGHDT, CDR2 YYEEEE. DNA for the CDR3: TGTGCCAGCAGCTTGGCCCCAGGGAGCTCCTACGAGCAGTACTTC. Translation: CASSLAPGSSYEQYF.

The CDR3 reads CASSFGQRNTEAFF. In DNA form, the CDR3 reads TGTGCCAGCAGTTTCGGACAGAGGAACACTGAAGCTTTCTTT. This chain links TRBV5-4 with TRBJ1-1, with D maybe TRBD1 (6 bases). The CDR3 runs to 14 residues. The V and J ends lost 5 bases and 1 base respectively, with 12 bases between them. Germline V gene data show CDR1 as SGHNT and CDR2 as YYREEE (reference sequence).